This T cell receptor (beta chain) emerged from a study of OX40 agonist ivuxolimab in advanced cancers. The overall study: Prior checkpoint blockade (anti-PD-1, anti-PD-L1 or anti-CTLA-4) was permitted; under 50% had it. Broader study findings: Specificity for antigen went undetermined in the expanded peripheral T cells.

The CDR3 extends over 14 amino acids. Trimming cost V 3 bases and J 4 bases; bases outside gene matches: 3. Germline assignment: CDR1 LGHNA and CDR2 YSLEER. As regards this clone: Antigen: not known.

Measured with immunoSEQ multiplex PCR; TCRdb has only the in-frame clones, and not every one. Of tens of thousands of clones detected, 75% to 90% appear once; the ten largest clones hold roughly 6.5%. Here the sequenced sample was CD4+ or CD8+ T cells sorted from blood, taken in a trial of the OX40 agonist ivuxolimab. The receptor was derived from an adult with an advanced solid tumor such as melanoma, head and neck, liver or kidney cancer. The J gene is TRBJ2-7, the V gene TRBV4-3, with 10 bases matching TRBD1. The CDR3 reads CASSQWDRGYEQYF. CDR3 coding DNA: TGCGCCAGCAGCCAGTGGGACAGGGGATACGAGCAGTACTTC.